The present TCR beta chain was sequenced within a study of cytomegalovirus exposure and HLA in healthy donors. Whole-study findings and limits: Both high specificity and high sensitivity reportedly marked the classifier's diagnosis of cytomegalovirus status. Apart from CMV serostatus, no immune exposure information was available. With further analysis later on, most CMV-associated TCR beta chains appeared HLA-restricted.

A multiplex PCR was run with 60 Vbeta primers and 13 Jbeta primers. Sequenced by immunoSEQ multiplex PCR; TCRdb stores in-frame clones only, minus some. The sample lists approximately 150,000 clones, around 80% seen once, with 3.3% in the top ten. V shed 4 bases and J 2 bases; nucleotides not matched to a gene: 3. CDR1 SGDLS and CDR2 YYNGEE come from the germline V gene. The CDR3 sequence is 15 residues long. Remarks on this clone: The target antigen is unknown.

The clonotype comes from a middle-aged man in good health and CMV-seronegative. This chain joins TRBV9 and TRBJ2-2, with 9 positions matching TRBD1. Sequencing was performed on PBMCs. The CDR3 DNA reads as TGTGCCAGCAGCCAACAGGGGGCCAACACCGGGGAGCTGTTTTTT. Translated, it gives CASSQQGANTGELFF.